This is a list of T cell receptor beta chains from one sample in a study of T cell repertoires in cytomegalovirus infection. These receptors have no identified antigens. One entry per CDR3 protein results from TCRdb running MiXCR on the reads. The table lists over 100,000 distinct CDR3 sequences, around 29% of them singletons. Sequenced here: CD8+ T cells from cultured PBMCs, sampled from culture after CMV antigen stimulation. All receptors come from a human donor in good health (CMV status not recorded). Some clones in this sample may be carry-over from other donors' samples. Each CDR3 is given with its conserved first and last residue. D genes are given only for firm matches. Only some rows state a clone size, as once, few, many or a class for expanded clones.

j_gene: TRBJ2-3; d_gene: TRBD1; abundance: .; v_gene: TRBV9; CDR3aa: CASSAGTVSVDTQYF; CDR3nt: TGTGCCAGCAGCGCCGGGACAGTGAGCGTCGATACGCAGTATTTT
j_gene: TRBJ1-1; d_gene: TRBD1; abundance: .; v_gene: TRBV19; CDR3aa: CASSIGDRLLTEAFF; CDR3nt: TGTGCCAGTAGTATCGGGGACAGACTGCTCACTGAAGCTTTCTTT
j_gene: TRBJ2-7; d_gene: .; abundance: .; v_gene: TRBV2; CDR3aa: CASRGGTYEQYF; CDR3nt: TGTGCCAGCAGGGGCGGTACGTACGAGCAGTACTTC
j_gene: TRBJ2-7; d_gene: .; abundance: few; v_gene: TRBV7-4; CDR3aa: CASSPQVDRTYEQYF; CDR3nt: TGTGCCAGCAGCCCACAAGTGGACAGAACCTACGAGCAGTACTTC
j_gene: TRBJ2-7; d_gene: .; abundance: few; v_gene: TRBV12-3/TRBV12-4; CDR3aa: CASSLGPIDEQYF; CDR3nt: TGTGCCAGCAGTTTAGGTCCCATCGACGAGCAGTACTTC
j_gene: TRBJ2-5; d_gene: .; abundance: .; v_gene: TRBV4-1; CDR3aa: CASSQDSGIQETQYF; CDR3nt: TGCGCCAGCAGCCAAGATTCGGGGATCCAAGAGACCCAGTACTTC
j_gene: TRBJ2-2; d_gene: .; abundance: .; v_gene: TRBV20-1; CDR3aa: CSATPGLTGELFF; CDR3nt: TGCAGTGCTACTCCAGGGTTGACCGGGGAGCTGTTTTTT
j_gene: TRBJ1-6; d_gene: .; abundance: few; v_gene: TRBV28; CDR3aa: CASSLLGESSPLHF; CDR3nt: TGTGCCAGCAGTTTATTGGGGGAAAGTTCACCCCTCCACTTT
j_gene: TRBJ1-2; d_gene: .; abundance: many; v_gene: TRBV25-1; CDR3aa: CASMSTGLYGYTF; CDR3nt: TGTGCCAGCATGTCGACGGGGCTGTATGGCTACACCTTC
j_gene: TRBJ1-2; d_gene: TRBD1; abundance: once; v_gene: TRBV6-5; CDR3aa: CASSGQGAGLHGYTF; CDR3nt: TGTGCCAGCAGTGGACAGGGGGCAGGTTTGCATGGCTACACCTTC
j_gene: TRBJ1-1; d_gene: .; abundance: .; v_gene: TRBV4-1; CDR3aa: CASSQGARVLSEAFF; CDR3nt: TGCGCCAGCAGCCAAGGAGCCAGGGTTCTAAGTGAAGCTTTCTTT
j_gene: TRBJ2-3; d_gene: .; abundance: few; v_gene: TRBV5-1; CDR3aa: CASSDPGQLRIVDTQYF; CDR3nt: TGCGCCAGCAGCGATCCGGGGCAACTCCGAATAGTGGATACGCAGTATTTT
j_gene: TRBJ2-1; d_gene: .; abundance: .; v_gene: TRBV19; CDR3aa: CASSIDGGSRAEQFF; CDR3nt: TGTGCCAGTAGTATAGATGGTGGCAGTAGGGCTGAGCAGTTCTTC
j_gene: TRBJ2-5; d_gene: .; abundance: few; v_gene: TRBV20-1; CDR3aa: CSARDVQEGTQYF; CDR3nt: TGCAGTGCTAGAGACGTACAGGAGGGGACCCAGTACTTC
j_gene: TRBJ2-1; d_gene: .; abundance: many; v_gene: TRBV4-1; CDR3aa: CASSQEGTGNEQFF; CDR3nt: TGCGCCAGCAGCCAAGAAGGTACGGGCAATGAGCAGTTCTTC
j_gene: TRBJ2-7; d_gene: TRBD2; abundance: many; v_gene: TRBV7-2; CDR3aa: CASSGGGGASEQYF; CDR3nt: TGTGCCAGCAGCGGAGGCGGGGGGGCCTCCGAGCAGTACTTC
j_gene: TRBJ1-2; d_gene: .; abundance: .; v_gene: TRBV24-1; CDR3aa: CATYDRDYGYTF; CDR3nt: TGTGCCACGTATGACCGGGACTATGGCTACACCTTC
j_gene: TRBJ2-7; d_gene: .; abundance: .; v_gene: TRBV7-9; CDR3aa: CASSLAQSYEQYF; CDR3nt: TGTGCCAGCAGCTTAGCCCAGTCCTACGAGCAGTACTTC
j_gene: TRBJ2-1; d_gene: .; abundance: few; v_gene: TRBV7-9; CDR3aa: CASSFTGYVEQFF; CDR3nt: TGTGCCAGCAGCTTTACAGGGTACGTTGAGCAGTTCTTC
j_gene: TRBJ2-3; d_gene: TRBD2; abundance: .; v_gene: TRBV7-8; CDR3aa: CASSLGLAGGGADTQYF; CDR3nt: TGTGCCAGCAGCTTAGGGCTAGCGGGAGGGGGCGCAGATACGCAGTATTTT
j_gene: TRBJ1-6; d_gene: .; abundance: .; v_gene: TRBV27; CDR3aa: CASSLSGDSPLHF; CDR3nt: TGTGCCAGCAGTTTGAGCGGGGATTCACCCCTCCACTTT
j_gene: TRBJ1-1; d_gene: .; abundance: few; v_gene: TRBV19; CDR3aa: CASSAGWTEAFF; CDR3nt: TGTGCCAGTAGTGCCGGGTGGACTGAAGCTTTCTTT
j_gene: TRBJ2-1; d_gene: TRBD2; abundance: .; v_gene: TRBV19; CDR3aa: CASSIAGLAYNEQFF; CDR3nt: TGTGCCAGTAGTATAGCTGGACTAGCTTACAATGAGCAGTTCTTC
j_gene: TRBJ1-1; d_gene: .; abundance: few; v_gene: TRBV12-3/TRBV12-4; CDR3aa: CASTLSSPNTEAFF; CDR3nt: TGTGCCAGCACCTTAAGCAGTCCGAACACTGAAGCTTTCTTT
j_gene: TRBJ2-3; d_gene: .; abundance: few; v_gene: TRBV12-5; CDR3aa: CASGLDLEQSTDTQYF; CDR3nt: TGTGCTAGTGGTTTAGATCTAGAGCAAAGCACAGATACGCAGTATTTT
j_gene: TRBJ2-1; d_gene: TRBD2; abundance: .; v_gene: TRBV7-9; CDR3aa: CASSLATSGGGEQFF; CDR3nt: TGTGCCAGCAGCTTAGCGACCAGCGGGGGTGGGGAGCAGTTCTTC
j_gene: TRBJ2-7; d_gene: .; abundance: few; v_gene: TRBV27; CDR3aa: CASSPRRDGTYEQYF; CDR3nt: TGTGCCAGCAGTCCCCGCCGGGACGGCACCTACGAGCAGTACTTC
j_gene: TRBJ2-1; d_gene: .; abundance: .; v_gene: TRBV5-1; CDR3aa: CASTDIPSNEQFF; CDR3nt: TGCGCCAGCACCGATATCCCAAGCAATGAGCAGTTCTTC
j_gene: TRBJ2-7; d_gene: .; abundance: .; v_gene: TRBV11-2; CDR3aa: CASSLVMGQGSYEQYF; CDR3nt: TGTGCCAGCAGCTTAGTAATGGGTCAGGGCTCCTACGAGCAGTACTTC
j_gene: TRBJ2-1; d_gene: TRBD2; abundance: .; v_gene: TRBV9; CDR3aa: CASSVGGMGRGEEQFF; CDR3nt: TGTGCCAGCAGCGTAGGTGGAATGGGGCGGGGGGAGGAGCAGTTCTTC
j_gene: TRBJ1-5; d_gene: .; abundance: many; v_gene: TRBV4-2; CDR3aa: CASSPGHASNQPQHF; CDR3nt: TGTGCCAGCAGCCCCGGACATGCCTCTAATCAGCCCCAGCATTTT
j_gene: TRBJ1-1; d_gene: TRBD1; abundance: few; v_gene: TRBV5-1; CDR3aa: CASSLSTGDTEAFF; CDR3nt: TGCGCCAGCAGCTTGTCGACAGGGGACACTGAAGCTTTCTTT
j_gene: TRBJ1-5; d_gene: .; abundance: many; v_gene: TRBV19; CDR3aa: CASSIGAWVQPQHF; CDR3nt: TGTGCCAGTAGTATTGGGGCTTGGGTTCAGCCCCAGCATTTT
j_gene: TRBJ2-7; d_gene: .; abundance: few; v_gene: TRBV4-1; CDR3aa: CASSQEDGWTREQYF; CDR3nt: TGCGCCAGCAGCCAAGAGGACGGATGGACGAGAGAGCAGTACTTC
j_gene: TRBJ1-1; d_gene: TRBD1; abundance: many; v_gene: TRBV7-6; CDR3aa: CASSARQGMNTEAFF; CDR3nt: TGTGCCAGCAGCGCAAGACAGGGTATGAACACTGAAGCTTTCTTT
j_gene: TRBJ2-1; d_gene: .; abundance: many; v_gene: TRBV7-9; CDR3aa: CASSSSRVSSYNEQFF; CDR3nt: TGTGCCAGCAGCTCTTCTCGGGTGAGCTCCTACAATGAGCAGTTCTTC
j_gene: TRBJ2-1; d_gene: TRBD2; abundance: many; v_gene: TRBV7-8; CDR3aa: CASSELLAGGNEQFF; CDR3nt: TGTGCCAGCAGCGAGTTACTAGCGGGGGGGAATGAGCAGTTCTTC
j_gene: TRBJ2-7; d_gene: TRBD1; abundance: few; v_gene: TRBV7-9; CDR3aa: CASSPGTGVHEQYF; CDR3nt: TGTGCCAGCAGCCCCGGGACAGGGGTGCACGAGCAGTACTTC
j_gene: TRBJ2-7; d_gene: TRBD1; abundance: many; v_gene: TRBV4-1; CDR3aa: CASSYDGTGAYEQYF; CDR3nt: TGCGCCAGCAGCTATGACGGGACAGGGGCCTACGAGCAGTACTTC
j_gene: TRBJ1-4; d_gene: TRBD1; abundance: many; v_gene: TRBV20-1; CDR3aa: CSAIAPGQNEKLFF; CDR3nt: TGCAGTGCTATAGCCCCGGGACAGAATGAAAAACTGTTTTTT
j_gene: TRBJ2-4; d_gene: TRBD2; abundance: few; v_gene: TRBV4-2; CDR3aa: CASSPRLAELAKNIQYF; CDR3nt: TGTGCCAGCAGCCCGAGACTAGCGGAGCTAGCCAAAAACATTCAGTACTTC
j_gene: TRBJ2-1; d_gene: .; abundance: .; v_gene: TRBV3-1; CDR3aa: CASSQVSTNEQFF; CDR3nt: TGTGCCAGCAGCCAAGTTTCTACCAATGAGCAGTTCTTC
j_gene: TRBJ1-1; d_gene: .; abundance: .; v_gene: TRBV3-1; CDR3aa: CASSPRDGDTEAFF; CDR3nt: TGTGCCAGCAGCCCAAGAGATGGGGACACTGAAGCTTTCTTT
j_gene: TRBJ2-1; d_gene: .; abundance: few; v_gene: TRBV6-1; CDR3aa: CAILRVSYNEQFF; CDR3nt: TGTGCCATACTCAGAGTTTCCTACAATGAGCAGTTCTTC
j_gene: TRBJ2-1; d_gene: .; abundance: few; v_gene: TRBV5-1; CDR3aa: CASSYWTADNEQFF; CDR3nt: TGCGCCAGCAGCTACTGGACAGCAGACAATGAGCAGTTCTTC
j_gene: TRBJ2-2; d_gene: .; abundance: many; v_gene: TRBV28; CDR3aa: CASSLSLGAGDFDTGELFF; CDR3nt: TGTGCCAGCAGTTTATCTCTCGGGGCTGGGGATTTTGACACCGGGGAGCTGTTTTTT
j_gene: TRBJ2-2; d_gene: TRBD2; abundance: .; v_gene: TRBV5-1; CDR3aa: CASSPTSGGATTGELFF; CDR3nt: TGCGCCAGCAGCCCCACTAGCGGGGGGGCGACCACCGGGGAGCTGTTTTTT
j_gene: TRBJ2-3; d_gene: .; abundance: .; v_gene: TRBV12-3/TRBV12-4; CDR3aa: CASTLGGWGDTQYF; CDR3nt: TGTGCCAGCACCTTGGGGGGCTGGGGGGATACGCAGTATTTT
j_gene: TRBJ2-2; d_gene: .; abundance: .; v_gene: TRBV12-3/TRBV12-4; CDR3aa: CASRMTAYTGELFF; CDR3nt: TGTGCCAGCAGAATGACAGCTTACACCGGGGAGCTGTTTTTT
j_gene: TRBJ2-7; d_gene: TRBD2; abundance: .; v_gene: TRBV28; CDR3aa: CASSLRGETYEQYF; CDR3nt: TGTGCCAGCAGCCTTCGGGGGGAAACCTACGAGCAGTACTTC
j_gene: TRBJ2-1; d_gene: .; abundance: few; v_gene: TRBV11-2; CDR3aa: CASSPAGRDEQFF; CDR3nt: TGTGCCAGCAGCCCAGCTGGTAGGGATGAGCAGTTCTTC
j_gene: TRBJ1-5; d_gene: .; abundance: few; v_gene: TRBV19; CDR3aa: CASSIVEGFNQPQHF; CDR3nt: TGTGCCAGTAGTATAGTTGAGGGATTCAATCAGCCCCAGCATTTT
j_gene: TRBJ1-6; d_gene: .; abundance: few; v_gene: TRBV28; CDR3aa: CASSLGQTGSPLHF; CDR3nt: TGTGCCAGCAGCCTAGGACAGACGGGTTCACCCCTCCACTTT
j_gene: TRBJ2-5; d_gene: .; abundance: few; v_gene: TRBV5-1; CDR3aa: CASSLDGGGLETQYF; CDR3nt: TGCGCCAGCAGCTTGGATGGCGGGGGCTTGGAGACCCAGTACTTC